This T cell receptor beta chain was recorded in a study of blood T cell repertoires in COVID-19 (dated by TCRdb to about 2020). Context from the whole study: Samples covering the acute and convalescent phases of COVID-19 were provided by collaborators in the United States, Italy and Spain. A freely available public database, intended as a resource for researchers studying the immune response to SARS-CoV-2, is where the repertoires were released. Where available, HLA class I and class II types were taken from metadata supplied by the sample provider and were not determined by assay-based typing. The dataset comprised deeply sampled blood TCRbeta repertoires from subjects exposed to, actively infected with, or recovered from COVID-19. Nearly every sample came with metadata listing a de-identified subject ID, COVID-19 status, age in years and sex. The material from the prospective study consisted of cDNA or gDNA derived from T cells, B-cell-depleted T cells, or PBMCs. Samples were obtained from the ongoing ImmuneRACE study (first 160 participants) and from over 1,000 subjects provided by 6 global collaborators. Beyond this particular receptor, the publication reports: Clinical and demographic metadata were provided uncurated, with the amount varying by source and participant.

Reading from cysteine to phenylalanine, the CDR3 counts 13 amino acids. Only the CDR3 region is kept as DNA, spanning 39 bases read in frame from base 1. V has 3 bases trimmed and J has 2 bases trimmed; junction bases matching no gene number 2. Via the germline V gene, CDR1 is SQVTM and CDR2 ANQGSEA. The collaborating institutions used their own protocols to collect whole blood in K2EDTA tubes. For TCRbeta analysis, collaborators shipped samples as frozen whole blood, isolated PBMCs, or DNA extracted from either of those sample types. With regard to this clone: There is no known antigen for this receptor. No clone much larger than this one lies a single base away; base qualities are absent.

TCRbeta CDR3 regions were amplified from genomic DNA using the immunoSEQ Assay, a bias-controlled multiplex PCR. The original methods were these. The number of nucleated cells in each sample was estimated from the amplification of reference gene primers within the assay. To quantify the absolute abundance of each unique TCRbeta CDR3 rearrangement, sequence reads were collapsed and filtered. For each sample, productive Simpson clonality was calculated as the square root of Simpson's diversity index across productive rearrangements. Here the immuneACCESS table is served through TCRdb, limited to in-frame sequences with V and J called. Missing clones are a known gap in these copies; in checked studies unresolved V genes cover under half, and the rest lacks a known reason. Clone size and the V and J calls come from that table; the DNA yielded D and trimming. This sample lists around 60,000 clones; about 85% were detected once. The ten largest clones capture about 3.5% of the sample.

The sequence derives from a woman of 80 years or more with acute or convalescent COVID-19. Recombination linked TRBV29-1 to TRBJ2-7, and TRBD1 matches 9 of the central bases. Specimen: peripheral blood. The CDR3 protein: CSVEGDRAYEQYF. The DNA sequence is as follows: TGCAGCGTTGAGGGGGACAGGGCCTACGAGCAGTACTTC.